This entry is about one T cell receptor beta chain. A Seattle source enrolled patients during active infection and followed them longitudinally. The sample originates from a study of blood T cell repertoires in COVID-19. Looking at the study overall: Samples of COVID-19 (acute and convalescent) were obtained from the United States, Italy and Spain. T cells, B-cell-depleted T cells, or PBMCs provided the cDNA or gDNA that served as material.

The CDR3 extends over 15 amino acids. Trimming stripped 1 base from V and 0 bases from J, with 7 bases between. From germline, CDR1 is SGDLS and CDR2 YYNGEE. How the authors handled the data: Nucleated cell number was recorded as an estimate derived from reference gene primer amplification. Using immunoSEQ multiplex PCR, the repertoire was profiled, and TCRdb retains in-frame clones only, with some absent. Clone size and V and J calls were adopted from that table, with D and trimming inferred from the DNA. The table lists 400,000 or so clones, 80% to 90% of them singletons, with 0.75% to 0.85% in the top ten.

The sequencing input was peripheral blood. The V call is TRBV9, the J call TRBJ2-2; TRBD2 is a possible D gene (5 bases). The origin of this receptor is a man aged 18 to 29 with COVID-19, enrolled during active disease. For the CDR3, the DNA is TGTGCCAGCAGCGTATTCGGGACGAACACCGGGGAGCTGTTTTTT. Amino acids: CASSVFGTNTGELFF.